This is a list of T cell receptor beta chains from one sample in a study of T-cell memory formation after mild COVID-19. MiXCR, run by TCRdb on the 5' RACE reads, gives a single entry per CDR3 protein. The sample holds 110,000 to 150,000 distinct CDR3 sequences, about 25% seen once. The sample was PBMCs or a T cell subset sorted from them (not recorded which). The receptor source for this set is an adult woman who had mild COVID-19 (a few samples of this study predate the infection). Cell type and time point are not known. CDR3s include the opening cysteine and the closing phenylalanine or tryptophan. A D gene is named only where the DNA matches it firmly. Rows may omit the clone size; those that give it use once, few, many or a size class.

.	TRBV5-4	TRBJ2-3	.	CASSLQGMSTDTQYF	TGTGCCAGCAGCTTGCAAGGGATGAGCACAGATACGCAGTATTTT
TRBD1	TRBV7-9	TRBJ1-2	few	CASSLGQGVAGYTF	TGTGCCAGCAGCTTGGGACAGGGGGTTGCTGGCTACACCTTC
.	TRBV5-1	TRBJ2-7	.	CASSFGQPYEQYF	TGCGCCAGCAGCTTTGGGCAGCCGTACGAGCAGTACTTC
TRBD2	TRBV24-1	TRBJ2-5	few	CATSDPGTSGQETQYF	TGTGCCACCAGTGACCCTGGGACTAGCGGGCAAGAGACCCAGTACTTC
.	TRBV29-1	TRBJ1-2	few	CSVEPQESNYGYTF	TGCAGCGTTGAACCCCAGGAATCAAACTATGGCTACACCTTC
.	TRBV7-7	TRBJ2-1	few	CASSPVAGLHEQFF	TGTGCTAGCAGCCCTGTCGCGGGGTTGCATGAGCAGTTCTTC
.	TRBV12-3/TRBV12-4	TRBJ2-1	few	CASSRGTYNEQFF	TGTGCCAGCAGTCGCGGGACCTACAATGAGCAGTTCTTC
TRBD1	TRBV28	TRBJ1-5	.	CASSLRGTGDNQPQHF	TGTGCCAGCAGTTTGCGGGGGACAGGGGACAATCAGCCCCAGCATTTT
.	TRBV18	TRBJ2-7	.	CASSQGLNYEQYF	TGTGCCAGCTCCCAGGGACTGAATTACGAGCAGTACTTC
TRBD2	TRBV4-3	TRBJ2-2	few	CASSQDPALAGPTGELFF	TGCGCCAGCAGCCAAGATCCAGCACTAGCGGGACCCACCGGGGAGCTGTTTTTT
TRBD2	TRBV4-3	TRBJ2-5	.	CASSQDLAGGETKYF	TGCGCCAGCAGCCAAGATTTGGCGGGAGGAGAGACCAAGTACTTC
TRBD2	TRBV7-9	TRBJ2-7	.	CASSPRGTPTYEQYF	TGTGCCAGCAGCCCGCGGGGGACTCCCACCTACGAGCAGTACTTC
.	TRBV5-1	TRBJ1-1	.	CASSFRVGDTEAFF	TGCGCCAGCAGCTTCAGGGTGGGGGACACTGAAGCTTTCTTT
TRBD1	TRBV7-9	TRBJ1-2	few	CAVKGTGTSGYTF	TGTGCCGTGAAGGGGACAGGGACCTCTGGCTACACCTTC
TRBD2	TRBV10-2	TRBJ2-7	.	CASSGTSGPHEQYF	TGCGCCAGCAGTGGGACTAGCGGGCCCCACGAGCAGTACTTC
TRBD1	TRBV5-1	TRBJ2-1	many	CASSLGQGADEQFF	TGCGCCAGCAGCTTGGGACAGGGGGCCGATGAGCAGTTCTTC
.	TRBV12-3/TRBV12-4	TRBJ2-7	few	CASSPGFLAGSYEQYF	TGTGCCAGCAGCCCAGGTTTCCTGGCGGGATCCTACGAGCAGTACTTC
.	TRBV7-9	TRBJ2-1	few	CASSLTRTLDNEQFF	TGTGCCAGCAGCTTAACCCGGACGCTCGACAATGAGCAGTTCTTC
.	TRBV15	TRBJ2-5	.	CATSRAPEGETQYF	TGTGCCACCAGCAGAGCTCCCGAGGGGGAGACCCAGTACTTC
.	TRBV18	TRBJ2-3	.	CASSPPDTQYF	TGTGCCAGCTCCCCCCCGGATACGCAGTATTTT
.	TRBV24-1	TRBJ1-2	few	CATSDPGRGTVYGYTF	TGTGCCACCAGTGATCCAGGCAGAGGGACGGTCTATGGCTACACCTTC
.	TRBV7-9	TRBJ2-7	.	CASSLVGTFSSEQYF	TGTGCCAGCAGCTTAGTGGGCACCTTTTCCTCCGAGCAGTACTTC
.	TRBV14	TRBJ1-2	.	CASSQDPSGTYYGYTF	TGTGCCAGCAGCCAAGATCCATCGGGGACTTACTATGGCTACACCTTC
.	TRBV9	TRBJ1-1	few	CASSAGSLATEAFF	TGTGCCAGCAGCGCGGGAAGCCTGGCCACTGAAGCTTTCTTT
.	TRBV7-7	TRBJ1-1	.	CASSLKVGDTEAFF	TGTGCCAGCAGCTTAAAGGTGGGGGACACTGAAGCTTTCTTT
.	TRBV13	TRBJ2-1	.	CASSHGPSSDEQFF	TGTGCCAGCAGCCACGGACCTAGCAGCGATGAGCAGTTCTTC
.	TRBV7-8	TRBJ2-1	.	CASSLRRGANEQFF	TGTGCCAGCAGCTTACGGCGGGGAGCCAATGAGCAGTTCTTC
TRBD1	TRBV9	TRBJ1-6	.	CASSGSGGPHSPLHF	TGTGCCAGCAGCGGATCAGGGGGACCCCATTCACCCCTCCACTTT
.	TRBV4-1	TRBJ1-1	.	CASSQGVGGMTEAFF	TGCGCCAGCAGCCAAGGAGTCGGGGGGATGACTGAAGCTTTCTTT
TRBD2	TRBV20-1	TRBJ2-1	many	CSARGTSGTSPSTLFEQFF	TGCAGTGCTAGAGGGACTAGCGGGACCTCCCCCTCTACCTTGTTTGAGCAGTTCTTC
.	TRBV5-6	TRBJ1-5	.	CASSPSVGNQPQHF	TGTGCCAGCAGCCCATCAGTAGGGAATCAGCCCCAGCATTTT
.	TRBV11-3	TRBJ1-1	.	CASSTSTFEAFF	TGTGCCAGCAGCACTAGTACATTTGAAGCTTTCTTT
.	TRBV9	TRBJ1-3	few	CASSVRDGVYSGNTIYF	TGTGCCAGCAGCGTAAGAGACGGAGTCTACTCTGGAAACACCATATATTTT
.	TRBV3-1	TRBJ2-2	many	CASSQNPEAVTGELFF	TGTGCCAGCAGCCAAAATCCGGAGGCCGTCACCGGGGAGCTGTTTTTT
.	TRBV12-3/TRBV12-4	TRBJ2-3	.	CASSLVGRGDPDTQYF	TGTGCCAGCAGTTTAGTCGGTCGCGGGGATCCAGATACGCAGTATTTT
TRBD1	TRBV11-1	TRBJ1-1	few	CASIMGQGFFSEAFF	TGTGCCAGCATCATGGGACAGGGTTTTTTCTCTGAAGCTTTCTTT
TRBD2	TRBV5-1	TRBJ2-5	.	CASRRASGAQETQYF	TGCGCCAGCAGACGGGCTAGCGGGGCGCAAGAGACCCAGTACTTC
TRBD2	TRBV7-9	TRBJ2-3	many	CASSSNPSGGTDTQYF	TGTGCCAGCAGCTCCAACCCTAGCGGGGGCACAGATACGCAGTATTTT
TRBD2	TRBV6-1	TRBJ2-3	few	CASSDVGGGGHTDTQYF	TGTGCCAGCAGTGATGTTGGCGGGGGGGGGCACACAGATACGCAGTATTTT